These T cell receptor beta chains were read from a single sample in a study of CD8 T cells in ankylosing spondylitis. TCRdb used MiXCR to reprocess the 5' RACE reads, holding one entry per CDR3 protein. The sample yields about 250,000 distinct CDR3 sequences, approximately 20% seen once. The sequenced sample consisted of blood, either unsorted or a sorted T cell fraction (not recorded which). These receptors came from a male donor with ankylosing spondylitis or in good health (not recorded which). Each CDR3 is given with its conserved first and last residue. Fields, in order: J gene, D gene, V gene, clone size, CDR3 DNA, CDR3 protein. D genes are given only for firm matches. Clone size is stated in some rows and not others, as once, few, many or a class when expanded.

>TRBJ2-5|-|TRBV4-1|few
TGCGCCAGCAGCCAAGACGGGAGCGGGGAGACCCAGTACTTC
CASSQDGSGETQYF
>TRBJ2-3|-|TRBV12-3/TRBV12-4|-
TGTGCCAGCAGTATCTACGAGGGGCTCGGGGGAGATACGCAGTATTTT
CASSIYEGLGGDTQYF
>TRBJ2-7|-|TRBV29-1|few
TGCAGCGTACTGACAGTAGTCGAGCAGTACTTC
CSVLTVVEQYF
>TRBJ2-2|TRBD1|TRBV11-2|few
TGTGCCAGCAGGGGGGGACAGGGAGGGAACACCGGGGAGCTGTTTTTT
CASRGGQGGNTGELFF
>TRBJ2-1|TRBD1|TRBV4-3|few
TGCGCCAGCAGCCAAGAGGACAGGCCTTCCTACAATGAGCAGTTCTTC
CASSQEDRPSYNEQFF
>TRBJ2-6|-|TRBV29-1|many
TGCAGCGTTGATACCGGCCAGGGCTCTGGGGCCAACGTCCTGACTTTC
CSVDTGQGSGANVLTF
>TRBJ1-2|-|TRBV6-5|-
TGTGCCAGCAGTTCACCCGGACAGTTATCCAAAGGCCAAGACTATGGCTACACCTTC
CASSSPGQLSKGQDYGYTF
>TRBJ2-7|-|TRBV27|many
TGTGCCAGCAGTTTATCAGGCGCTCTCTACGAGCAGTACTTC
CASSLSGALYEQYF
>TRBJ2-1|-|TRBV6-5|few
TGTGCCAGCAGTTCCGCGAGTGGGAGCCCCTACAATGAGCAGTTCTTC
CASSSASGSPYNEQFF
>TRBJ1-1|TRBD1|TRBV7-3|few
TGTGCCAGCAGCGAAAACAGGGGCCTGAACACTGAAGCTTTCTTT
CASSENRGLNTEAFF
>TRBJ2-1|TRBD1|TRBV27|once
TGTGCCAGCGCCGATCCAGGGGGAAACTACAATGAGCAGTTCTTC
CASADPGGNYNEQFF
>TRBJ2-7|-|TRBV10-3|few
TGTGCCATCAGTGAGGAAACCTACGAGCAGTACTTC
CAISEETYEQYF